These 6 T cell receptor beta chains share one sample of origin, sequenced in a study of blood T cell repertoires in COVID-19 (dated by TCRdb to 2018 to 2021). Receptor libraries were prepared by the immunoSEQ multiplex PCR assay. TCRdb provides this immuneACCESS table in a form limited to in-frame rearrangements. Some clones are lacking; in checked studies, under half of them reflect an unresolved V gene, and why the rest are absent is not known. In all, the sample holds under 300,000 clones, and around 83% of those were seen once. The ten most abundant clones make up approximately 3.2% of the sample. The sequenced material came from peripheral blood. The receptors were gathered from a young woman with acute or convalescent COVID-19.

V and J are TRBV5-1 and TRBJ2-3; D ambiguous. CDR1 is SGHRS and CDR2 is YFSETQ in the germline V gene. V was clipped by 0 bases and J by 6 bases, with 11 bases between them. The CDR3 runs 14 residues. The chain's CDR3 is CASSLVGGPDTQYF. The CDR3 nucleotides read TGCGCCAGCAGCTTGGTAGGCGGCCCGGATACGCAGTATTTT.

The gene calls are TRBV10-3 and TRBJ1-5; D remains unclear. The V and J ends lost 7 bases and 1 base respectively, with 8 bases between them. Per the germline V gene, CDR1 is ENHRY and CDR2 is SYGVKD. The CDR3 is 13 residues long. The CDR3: CAITGGSNQPQHF. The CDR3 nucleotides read TGTGCCATCACGGGCGGGAGCAATCAGCCCCAGCATTTT.

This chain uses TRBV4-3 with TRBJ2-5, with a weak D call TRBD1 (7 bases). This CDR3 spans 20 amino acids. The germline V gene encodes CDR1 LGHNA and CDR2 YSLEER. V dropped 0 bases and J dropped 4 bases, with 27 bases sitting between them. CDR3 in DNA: TGCGCCAGCAGCCAAGATGGGGCCAGGGGGGCGGCCCTAATCTCAGAGACCCAGTACTTC. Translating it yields CASSQDGARGAALISETQYF.

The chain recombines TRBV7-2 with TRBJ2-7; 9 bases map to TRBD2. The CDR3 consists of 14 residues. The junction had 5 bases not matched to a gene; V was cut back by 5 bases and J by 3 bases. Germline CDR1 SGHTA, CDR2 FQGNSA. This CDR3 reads CASSESSGIYEQYF. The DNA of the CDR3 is TGTGCCAGCAGCGAATCTAGCGGGATCTACGAGCAGTACTTC.

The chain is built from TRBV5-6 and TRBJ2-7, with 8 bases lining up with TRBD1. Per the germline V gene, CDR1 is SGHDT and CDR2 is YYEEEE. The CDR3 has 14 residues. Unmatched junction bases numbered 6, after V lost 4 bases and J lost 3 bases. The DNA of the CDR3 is TGTGCCAGCAGCCCGGGGACAGGCCACTACGAGCAGTACTTC. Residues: CASSPGTGHYEQYF.

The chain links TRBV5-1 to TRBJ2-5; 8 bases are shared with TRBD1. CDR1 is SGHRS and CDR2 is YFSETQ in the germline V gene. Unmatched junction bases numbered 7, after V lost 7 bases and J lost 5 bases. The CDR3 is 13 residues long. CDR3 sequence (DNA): TGCGCCAGCCAGCAGGGGGCTGGGGAGACCCAGTACTTC. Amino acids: CASQQGAGETQYF.